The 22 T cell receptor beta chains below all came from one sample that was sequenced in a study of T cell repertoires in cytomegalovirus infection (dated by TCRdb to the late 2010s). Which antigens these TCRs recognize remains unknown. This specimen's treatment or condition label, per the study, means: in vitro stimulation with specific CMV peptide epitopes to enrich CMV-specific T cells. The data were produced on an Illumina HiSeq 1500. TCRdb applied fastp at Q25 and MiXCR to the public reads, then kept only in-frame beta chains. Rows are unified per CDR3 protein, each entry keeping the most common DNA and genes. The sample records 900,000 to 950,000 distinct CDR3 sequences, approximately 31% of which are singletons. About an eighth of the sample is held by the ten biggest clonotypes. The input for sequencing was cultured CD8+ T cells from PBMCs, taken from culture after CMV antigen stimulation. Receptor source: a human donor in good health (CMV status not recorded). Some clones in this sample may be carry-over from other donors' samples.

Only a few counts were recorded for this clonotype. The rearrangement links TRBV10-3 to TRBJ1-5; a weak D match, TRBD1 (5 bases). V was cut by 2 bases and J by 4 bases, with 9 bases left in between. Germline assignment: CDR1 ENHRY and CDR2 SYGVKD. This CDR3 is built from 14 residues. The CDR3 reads CAISEAGMNQPQHF. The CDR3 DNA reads TGTGCCATCAGTGAGGCAGGGATGAATCAGCCCCAGCATTTT.

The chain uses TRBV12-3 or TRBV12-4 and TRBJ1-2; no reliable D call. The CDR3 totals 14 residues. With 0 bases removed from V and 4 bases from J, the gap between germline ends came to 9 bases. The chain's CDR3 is CASSLAELGYGYTF. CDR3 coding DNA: TGTGCCAGCAGTTTAGCAGAGTTGGGCTATGGCTACACCTTC.

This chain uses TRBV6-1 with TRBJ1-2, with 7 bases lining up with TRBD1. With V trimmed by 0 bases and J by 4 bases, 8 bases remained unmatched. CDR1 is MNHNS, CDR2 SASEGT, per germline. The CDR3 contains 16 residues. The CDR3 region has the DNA TGTGCCAGCAGTGAAGCCCCAGGGGGGGCGAGCTATGGCTACACCTTC. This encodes CASSEAPGGASYGYTF.

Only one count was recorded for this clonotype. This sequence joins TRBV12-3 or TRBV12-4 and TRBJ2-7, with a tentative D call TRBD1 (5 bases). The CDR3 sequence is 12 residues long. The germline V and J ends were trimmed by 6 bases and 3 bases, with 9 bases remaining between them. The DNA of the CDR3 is TGTGCCAGCAGCAGACAGATCTACGAGCAGTACTTC. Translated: CASSRQIYEQYF.

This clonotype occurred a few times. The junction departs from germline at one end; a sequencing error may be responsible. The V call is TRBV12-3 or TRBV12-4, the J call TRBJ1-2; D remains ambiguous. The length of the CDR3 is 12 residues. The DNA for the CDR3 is TGTGCCAGCAGTTCACTTCAAGGGCGCGAAATCTTC. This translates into CASSSLQGREIF.

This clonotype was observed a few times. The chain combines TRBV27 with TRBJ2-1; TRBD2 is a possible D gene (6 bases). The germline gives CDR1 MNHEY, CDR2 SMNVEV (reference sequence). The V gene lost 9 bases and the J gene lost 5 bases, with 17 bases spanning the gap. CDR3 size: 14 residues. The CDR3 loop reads CASSFGGTHNEQFF. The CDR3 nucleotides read TGTGCCAGTTCCTTCGGGGGAACCCACAATGAGCAGTTCTTC.

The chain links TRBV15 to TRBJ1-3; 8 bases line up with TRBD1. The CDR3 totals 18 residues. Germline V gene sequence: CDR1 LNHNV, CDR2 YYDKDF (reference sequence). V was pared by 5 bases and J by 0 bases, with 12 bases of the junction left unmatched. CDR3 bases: TGTGCCACCAGCGGAAGAAGGGACAGGTTGGACTCTGGAAACACCATATATTTT. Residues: CATSGRRDRLDSGNTIYF.

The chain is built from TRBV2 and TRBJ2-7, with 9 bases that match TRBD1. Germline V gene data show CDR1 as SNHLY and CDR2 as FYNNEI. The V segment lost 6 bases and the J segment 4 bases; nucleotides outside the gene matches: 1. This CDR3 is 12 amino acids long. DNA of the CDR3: TGTGCCAGCAGCGGACAGGGGTACGAGCAGTACGTC. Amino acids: CASSGQGYEQYV.

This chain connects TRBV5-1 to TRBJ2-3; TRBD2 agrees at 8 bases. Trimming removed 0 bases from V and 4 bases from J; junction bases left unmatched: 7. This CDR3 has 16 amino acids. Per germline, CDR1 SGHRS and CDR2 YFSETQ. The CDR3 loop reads CASSLAGSGVPDTQYF. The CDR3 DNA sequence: TGCGCCAGCAGCTTGGCCGGTAGCGGGGTCCCAGATACGCAGTATTTT.

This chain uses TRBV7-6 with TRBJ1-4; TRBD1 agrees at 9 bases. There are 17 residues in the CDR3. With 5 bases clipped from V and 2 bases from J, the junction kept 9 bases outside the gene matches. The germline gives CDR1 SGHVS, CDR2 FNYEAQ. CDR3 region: CASSVTGGADTNEKLFF. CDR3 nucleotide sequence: TGTGCCAGCAGCGTTACAGGGGGCGCAGATACTAATGAAAAACTGTTTTTT.

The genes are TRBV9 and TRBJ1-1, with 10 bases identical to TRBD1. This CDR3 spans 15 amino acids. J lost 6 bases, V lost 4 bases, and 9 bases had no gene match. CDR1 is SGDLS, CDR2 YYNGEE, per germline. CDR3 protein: CASSSRTGGFAEAFF. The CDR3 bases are TGTGCCAGCAGCTCTCGGACAGGGGGATTCGCTGAAGCTTTCTTT.

The chain's CDR3 is CASKILGGGNTEAFF. As DNA, the CDR3 is TGTGCCAGCAAAATACTAGGGGGGGGAAACACTGAAGCTTTCTTT. The chain links TRBV19 to TRBJ1-1; D is possibly TRBD1 (6 bases). The V gene lost 9 bases and the J gene lost 2 bases, with 19 bases spanning the gap. The CDR3 contains 15 residues. Germline V CDR1 and CDR2: LNHDA, SQIVND (reference sequence).

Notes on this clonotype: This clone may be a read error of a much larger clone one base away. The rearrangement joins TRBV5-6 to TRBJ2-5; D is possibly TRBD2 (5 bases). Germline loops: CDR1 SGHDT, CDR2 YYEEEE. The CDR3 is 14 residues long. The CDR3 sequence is CVSSLEVFQETQYF. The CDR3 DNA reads TGTGTCAGCAGCTTGGAGGTATTCCAAGAGACCCAGTACTTC.

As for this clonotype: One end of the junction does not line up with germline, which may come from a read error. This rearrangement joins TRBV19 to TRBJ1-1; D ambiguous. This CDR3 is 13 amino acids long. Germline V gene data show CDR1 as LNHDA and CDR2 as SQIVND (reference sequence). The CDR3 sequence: CASSIFGNTKAFF. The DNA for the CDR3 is TGTGCCAGTAGTATATTTGGGAACACTAAAGCTTTCTTT.

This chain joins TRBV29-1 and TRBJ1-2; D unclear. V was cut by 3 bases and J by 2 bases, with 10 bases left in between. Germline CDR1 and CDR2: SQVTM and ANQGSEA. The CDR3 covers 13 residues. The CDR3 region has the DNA TGCAGCGTTGATCTGGGTACCAACTATGGCTACACCTTC. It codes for CSVDLGTNYGYTF.

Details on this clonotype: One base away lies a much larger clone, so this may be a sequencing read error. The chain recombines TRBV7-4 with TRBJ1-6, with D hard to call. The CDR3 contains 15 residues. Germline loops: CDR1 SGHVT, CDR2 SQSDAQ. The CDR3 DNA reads TGTCCCAGCAGTCAGCACAGCTCCTATAATTCACCCCTCCACTTT. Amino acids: CPSSQHSSYNSPLHF.

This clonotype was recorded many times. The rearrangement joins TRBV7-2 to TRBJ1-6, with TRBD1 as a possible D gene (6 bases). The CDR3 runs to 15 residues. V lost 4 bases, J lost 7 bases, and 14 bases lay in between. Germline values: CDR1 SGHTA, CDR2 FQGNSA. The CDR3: CASSSPTGHNSPLHF. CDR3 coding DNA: TGTGCCAGCAGCTCCCCCACGGGACACAATTCACCCCTCCACTTT.

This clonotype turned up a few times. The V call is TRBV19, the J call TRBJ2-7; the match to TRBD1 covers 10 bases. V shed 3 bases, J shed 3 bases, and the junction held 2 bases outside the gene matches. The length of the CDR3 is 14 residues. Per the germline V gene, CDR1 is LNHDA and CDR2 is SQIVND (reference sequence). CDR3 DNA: TGTGCCAGTAGTATCGGGACAGGGGTCTACGAGCAGTACTTC. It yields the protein CASSIGTGVYEQYF.

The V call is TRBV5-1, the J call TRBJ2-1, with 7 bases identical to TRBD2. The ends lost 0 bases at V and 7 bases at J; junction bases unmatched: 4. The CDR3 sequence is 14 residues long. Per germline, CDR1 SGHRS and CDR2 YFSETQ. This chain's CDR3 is CASSLAMRGNEQFF. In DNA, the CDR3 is TGCGCCAGCAGCTTGGCAATGCGGGGGAATGAGCAGTTCTTC.

This CDR3 is CASSLTRGYEQYF. CDR3 DNA sequence: TGTGCCAGCAGTTTGACAAGGGGCTACGAGCAGTACTTC. The V and J genes are TRBV6-5 and TRBJ2-7; tentatively, D is TRBD1 (5 bases). Trimming took off 4 bases at V and 3 bases at J, with 10 bases between the two ends. The CDR3 consists of 13 residues. In germline, CDR1 is MNHEY, CDR2 SVGAGI.

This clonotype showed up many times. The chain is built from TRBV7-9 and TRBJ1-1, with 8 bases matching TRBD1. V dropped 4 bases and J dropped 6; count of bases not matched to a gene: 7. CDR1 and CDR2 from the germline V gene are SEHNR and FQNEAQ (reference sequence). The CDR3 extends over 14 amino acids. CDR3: CASSSQGALSEAFF. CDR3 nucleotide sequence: TGTGCCAGCAGCTCGCAGGGGGCTCTTTCTGAAGCTTTCTTT.

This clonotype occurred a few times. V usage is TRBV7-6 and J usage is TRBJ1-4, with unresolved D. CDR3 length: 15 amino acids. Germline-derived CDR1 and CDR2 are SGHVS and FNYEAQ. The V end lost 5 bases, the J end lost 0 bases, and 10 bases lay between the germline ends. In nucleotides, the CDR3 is TGTGCCAGCAGCCAAGGGTGGGCAACTAATGAAAAACTGTTTTTT. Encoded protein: CASSQGWATNEKLFF.